This TCR beta chain emerged from a study of T cells after yellow fever vaccination. TCRdb redid the calling of the 5' RACE reads with MiXCR, one entry per CDR3 protein. Here the sample spans 30,000 to 40,000 distinct CDR3 sequences, 6% to 8.5% being singletons. This clonotype was seen ten or more times. Trimming cost V 6 bases and J 4 bases, with 10 bases left between them. The CDR3 sequence is 12 residues long. Germline CDR1 is SNHLY and CDR2 is FYNNEI. Study conclusions and caveats: A minor fraction of clonotypes spanned both CD4 and CD8 compartments. It was the secondary response that reached its peak faster, day 5 versus 15, but it was weaker.

This specimen was PBMCs, either bulk or a sorted T-cell subset (CD4+, CD8+, memory, or dextramer-sorted; not recorded which), taken on the day of the first yellow fever vaccination. The J gene is TRBJ2-7, the V gene TRBV2; D perhaps matches TRBD1 (5 bases). The receptor comes from a man aged 18-30 years who received the YFV17D yellow fever vaccine. The DNA of the CDR3 is TGTGCCAGCAGCACTGACAGTTACGAGCAGTACGTC. It is translated as CASSTDSYEQYV.